This TCR beta chain was identified during a study of blood T cell repertoires in COVID-19. On the study more broadly: Whether acute or convalescent, the COVID-19 samples came from the United States, Italy and Spain. PBMCs, B-cell-depleted T cells, or T cells were the source of the cDNA or gDNA that made up the material.

Trimming took off 6 bases at V and 0 bases at J, with 9 bases between the two ends. From germline, CDR1 is SGHAT and CDR2 FQNNGV. CDR3 length: 13 amino acids. Source study methods: How many nucleated cells were present was estimated from reference gene primer amplification. Here immunoSEQ multiplex PCR was the method, and the copy in TCRdb shows in-frame clones only, minus some. V and J calls and clone size are those listed in that table; D and trimming were worked out from the DNA. The sample lists some 81,000 clones, roughly 88% occurring once. J is TRBJ2-7 and V is TRBV11-2, with D maybe TRBD2 (6 bases). The sequenced sample was peripheral blood. The receptor was isolated from a woman between 45 and 60 years old in a cohort sampled during active COVID-19. CDR3 residues: CASRGRSSYEQYF. CDR3 coding DNA: TGTGCCAGCAGGGGGAGGTCCTCCTACGAGCAGTACTTC. Based on the CDR3 plus reference TRBV11-2 and TRBJ2-7, the full variable domain is EAGVAQSPRYKIIEKRQSVAFWCNPISGHATLYWYQQILGQGPKLLIQFQNNGVVDDSQLPKDRFSAERLKGVDSTLKIQPAKLEDSAVYLCASRGRSSYEQYFGPGTRLTVT.